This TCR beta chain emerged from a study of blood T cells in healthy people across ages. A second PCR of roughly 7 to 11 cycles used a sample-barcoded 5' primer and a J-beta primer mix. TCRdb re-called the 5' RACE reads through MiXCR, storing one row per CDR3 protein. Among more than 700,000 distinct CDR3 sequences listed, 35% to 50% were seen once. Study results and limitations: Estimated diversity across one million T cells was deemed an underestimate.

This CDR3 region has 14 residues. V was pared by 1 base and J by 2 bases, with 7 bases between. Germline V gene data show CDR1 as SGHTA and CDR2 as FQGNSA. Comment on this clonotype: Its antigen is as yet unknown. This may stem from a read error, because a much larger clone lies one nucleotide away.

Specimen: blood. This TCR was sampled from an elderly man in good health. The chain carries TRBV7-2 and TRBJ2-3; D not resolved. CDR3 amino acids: CASSLGTLTDTQYF. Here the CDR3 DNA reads TGTGCCAGCAGCTTAGGTACGCTCACAGATACGCAGTATTTT.